A single sample is the source of the 19 T cell receptor beta chains below, sequenced in a study of blood T cell repertoires in COVID-19. Some clones are missing from TCRdb's copy, which holds only in-frame ones; the method was immunoSEQ multiplex PCR. The sample holds roughly 300,000 clones, 75% to 85% seen once. The sample taken for sequencing was peripheral blood. Receptors were obtained from a human donor in a cohort sampled during active COVID-19.

This rearrangement joins TRBV19 to TRBJ2-2; 8 bases agree with TRBD1. This CDR3 has 15 residues. Per the germline V gene, CDR1 is LNHDA and CDR2 is SQIVND (reference sequence). The V gene end was trimmed by 6 bases and the J gene end by 5 bases; junction bases not matched to a gene: 8. The CDR3 sequence: CASSPQGGMTGELFF. CDR3 DNA: TGTGCCAGTAGCCCACAGGGGGGAATGACCGGGGAGCTGTTTTTT.

This clone was observed a few times. The chain has TRBV18 and TRBJ1-6, with TRBD1 identical over 9 bases. The CDR3 is 14 residues long. J lost 8 bases, V lost 5 bases, and 4 bases had no gene match. The germline V gene encodes CDR1 KGHSH and CDR2 LQKENI. CDR3 sequence (DNA): TGTGCCAGCTCATTACGGGACAGGGATTCACCCCTCCACTTT. Translation: CASSLRDRDSPLHF. Complete variable domain (other parts from reference TRBV18 and TRBJ1-6): NAGVMQNPRHLVRRRGQEARLRCSPMKGHSHVYWYRQLPEEGLKFMVYLQKENIIDESGMPKERFSAEFPKEGPSILRIQQVVRGDSAAYFCASSLRDRDSPLHFGNGTRLTVT.

The chain recombines TRBV28 with TRBJ1-2; D uncertain. The CDR3 length is 12 residues. Germline CDR1 is MDHEN and CDR2 is SYDVKM. V lost 6 bases to trimming and J lost 8 bases, with 13 bases between them. CDR3 in DNA: TGTGCCAGCAGGGTGGAGGGAAGGGGCTACACCTTC. This encodes CASRVEGRGYTF.

V usage is TRBV5-8 and J usage is TRBJ1-5; 12 nucleotides align to TRBD1. CDR1 and CDR2 from the germline V gene are SGHTS and YDEGEE. CDR3 length: 15 amino acids. Trimming cost V 5 bases and J 5 bases; bases outside gene matches: 5. The CDR3 here is CASRSGTGGYQPQHF. The DNA of the CDR3 is TGTGCCAGCAGGAGCGGGACAGGGGGCTATCAGCCCCAGCATTTT.

A word on this clone: One end of the junction is discordant with germline, which a read error may explain. DNA for the CDR3: TGTGCCAGTAGTCCGCCGGGACAGAGCATTCAGCCCCAGCATTTT. Translation gives CASSPPGQSIQPQHF. The V gene is TRBV19, the J gene TRBJ1-5, with 7 bases identical to TRBD1. Germline assignment: CDR1 LNHDA and CDR2 SQIVND (reference sequence). The CDR3 is 15 residues long. Drawing the rest from reference TRBV19 and TRBJ1-5, the complete variable domain is DGGITQSPKYLFRKEGQNVTLSCEQNLNHDAMYWYRQDPGQGLRLIYYSQIVNDFQKGDIAEGYSVSREKKESFPLTVTSAQKNPTAFYLCASSPPGQSIQPQHFGDGTRLSIL.

This chain joins TRBV10-1 and TRBJ1-2; weak D call: TRBD1 (5 bases). The CDR3 length is 13 residues. CDR1 WNHNN and CDR2 SYGVQD come from the germline V gene (reference sequence). Trimming removed 3 bases at V and 8 bases at J, with 13 bases between. This CDR3 reads CASSDFTGGGYTF. The DNA for the CDR3 is TGCGCCAGCAGTGATTTCACCGGGGGAGGCTACACCTTC.

The chain is built from TRBV7-8 and TRBJ1-2; D is possibly TRBD1 (6 bases). The germline V and J ends were trimmed by 3 bases and 5 bases, with 10 bases remaining between them. This CDR3 spans 13 amino acids. Germline V gives CDR1 SGHVS, CDR2 FQNEAQ. The DNA for the CDR3 is TGTGCCAGCAGCTTGGACAGCTTTTATGGCTACACCTTC. Translated, it gives CASSLDSFYGYTF.

The rearrangement joins TRBV10-3 to TRBJ2-7, with D perhaps matching TRBD2 (5 bases). V lost 3 bases and J lost 3, with 18 bases in between. Germline V CDR1 and CDR2: ENHRY, SYGVKD. The CDR3 contains 16 residues. The CDR3 loop is CAISDVLTRARYEQYF. The CDR3 nucleotides are TGTGCCATCAGTGACGTGTTAACTAGGGCTCGCTACGAGCAGTACTTC.

The chain combines TRBV14 with TRBJ2-3; D might be TRBD1 (5 bases). CDR3 length: 13 amino acids. V was cut by 1 base and J by 5 bases, with 7 bases left in between. Germline CDR1 reads SGHDN; CDR2 reads FVKESK. The CDR3: CASSQGQRDTQYF. In nucleotides, the CDR3 is TGTGCCAGCAGCCAAGGACAGAGAGATACGCAGTATTTT.

This chain connects TRBV5-4 to TRBJ1-1; tentative D call: TRBD1 (5 bases). The V gene lost 2 bases and the J gene lost 11 bases, with 13 bases spanning the gap. Germline V gives CDR1 SGHNT, CDR2 YYREEE (reference sequence). The CDR3 is 12 amino acids. CDR3 loop: CASSFSGGGAFF. In nucleotides, the CDR3 is TGTGCCAGCAGCTTCTCGGGTGGGGGGGCTTTCTTT.

This chain uses TRBV9 with TRBJ1-1; 12 bases are shared with TRBD1. V was pared by 3 bases and J by 2 bases, with 5 bases of the junction left unmatched. The CDR3 length is 16 residues. Germline CDR1 reads SGDLS; CDR2 reads YYNGEE. CDR3 protein: CASSAGTGGVNTEAFF. The CDR3 coding sequence is TGTGCCAGCAGCGCCGGGACAGGGGGCGTAAACACTGAAGCTTTCTTT. The full variable domain, rest sourced from reference TRBV9 and TRBJ1-1, is DSGVTQTPKHLITATGQRVTLRCSPRSGDLSVYWYQQSLDQGLQFLIQYYNGEERAKGNILERFSAQQFPDLHSELNLSSLELGDSALYFCASSAGTGGVNTEAFFGQGTRLTVV.

The V call is TRBV10-3, the J call TRBJ1-6, with TRBD1 matching over 7 bases. The CDR3 sequence is 14 residues long. Trimming cost V 5 bases and J 9 bases; bases outside gene matches: 7. Germline V gene lookup returns CDR1 ENHRY and CDR2 SYGVKD. The CDR3 is CAISYGTESSPLHF. In DNA, the CDR3 is TGTGCCATCAGTTACGGGACAGAGAGTTCACCCCTCCACTTT.

This sequence joins TRBV30 and TRBJ2-2; tentative D call: TRBD1 (6 bases). Germline CDR1 and CDR2: GTSNPN and SVGIG (reference sequence). The ends were cut back, 4 bases at V and 6 bases at J, with 15 bases in the middle. This CDR3 has 14 amino acids. The CDR3 protein is CAWTRIGGAGELFF. The CDR3 DNA is TGTGCCTGGACCCGCATAGGGGGAGCCGGGGAGCTGTTTTTT.

In its sample, this clone was seen a few times. V gene TRBV7-9 combines with J gene TRBJ2-3; 9 bases line up with TRBD1. After removal of 10 bases from V and 1 base from J, the junction contained 6 bases not matched to a gene. The CDR3 has 14 residues. Germline CDR1 reads SEHNR; CDR2 reads FQNEAQ (reference sequence). The CDR3 DNA reads TGTGCCACCTTAACAGGGGGCGGCACAGATACGCAGTATTTT. This sequence encodes CATLTGGGTDTQYF. The whole variable domain, filled in from reference TRBV7-9 and TRBJ2-3, reads DTGVSQNPRHKITKRGQNVTFRCDPISEHNRLYWYRQTLGQGPEFLTYFQNEAQLEKSRLLSDRFSAERPKGSFSTLEIQRTEQGDSAMYLCATLTGGGTDTQYFGPGTRLTVL.

This clone was counted a single time. The gene calls are TRBV5-1 and TRBJ2-7; 9 positions agree with TRBD1. The CDR3 spans 15 residues. In germline, CDR1 is SGHRS, CDR2 YFSETQ. The V segment lost 4 bases and the J segment 3 bases; nucleotides outside the gene matches: 8. The CDR3 loop is CASSTGQGLYYEQYF. DNA of the CDR3: TGCGCCAGCAGCACGGGACAGGGACTTTACTACGAGCAGTACTTC.

The chain is built from TRBV12-3 or TRBV12-4 and TRBJ1-2, with 9 nucleotides matching TRBD1. This CDR3 is built from 13 residues. V dropped 5 bases and J dropped 7; count of bases not matched to a gene: 5. CDR3 region: CASSTGGGGGYTF. The DNA of the CDR3 is TGTGCCAGCAGTACAGGGGGCGGCGGTGGCTACACCTTC.

J is TRBJ2-5 and V is TRBV29-1; D is unresolved. Germline V gene lookup returns CDR1 SQVTM and CDR2 ANQGSEA. The CDR3 totals 11 residues. The V and J ends lost 4 bases and 3 bases respectively, with 6 bases between them. The CDR3 protein is CSVATKETQYF. As DNA, the CDR3 is TGCAGCGTTGCAACTAAAGAGACCCAGTACTTC.

The chain uses TRBV25-1 and TRBJ1-3, with D uncertain. With 4 bases removed from V and 7 bases from J, the gap between germline ends came to 11 bases. The CDR3 contains 13 residues. Germline values: CDR1 MGHDK, CDR2 SYGVNS. The CDR3 loop reads CASSALDYNTIYF. CDR3 coding DNA: TGTGCCAGCAGTGCTCTAGATTATAACACCATATATTTT. The complete variable domain, with remaining parts taken from reference TRBV25-1 and TRBJ1-3, reads EADIYQTPRYLVIGTGKKITLECSQTMGHDKMYWYQQDPGMELHLIHYSYGVNSTEKGDLSSESTVSRIRTEHFPLTLESARPSHTSQYLCASSALDYNTIYFGEGSWLTVV.

This rearrangement joins TRBV5-4 to TRBJ2-3, with no clear D. The CDR3 length is 16 residues. Germline V CDR1 and CDR2: SGHNT, YYREEE (reference sequence). The V and J ends lost 4 bases and 2 bases respectively, with 17 bases between them. The CDR3 DNA reads as TGTGCCAGCAGCGGCCGACCATATGAGGACACAGATACGCAGTATTTT. It is translated as CASSGRPYEDTDTQYF.